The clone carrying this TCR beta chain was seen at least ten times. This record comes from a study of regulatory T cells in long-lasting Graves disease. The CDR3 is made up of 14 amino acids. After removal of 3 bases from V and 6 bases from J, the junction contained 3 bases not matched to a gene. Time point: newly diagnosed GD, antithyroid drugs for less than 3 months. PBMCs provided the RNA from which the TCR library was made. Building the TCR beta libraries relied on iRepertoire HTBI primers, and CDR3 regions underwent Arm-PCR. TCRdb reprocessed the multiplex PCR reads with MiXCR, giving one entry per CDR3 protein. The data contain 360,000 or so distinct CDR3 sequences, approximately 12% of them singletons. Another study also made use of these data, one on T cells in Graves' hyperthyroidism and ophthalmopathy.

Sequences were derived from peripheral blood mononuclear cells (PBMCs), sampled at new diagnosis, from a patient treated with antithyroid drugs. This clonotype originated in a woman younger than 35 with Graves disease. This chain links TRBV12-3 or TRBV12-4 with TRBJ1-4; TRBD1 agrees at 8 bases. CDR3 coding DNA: TGTGCCAGCAGTTTCCCAGGGGGCGATGAAAAACTGTTTTTT. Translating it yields CASSFPGGDEKLFF.